This T cell receptor (beta chain) appears in the sequencing data of a study of T-cell reconstitution after alpha-beta-depleted transplantation in children. This clonotype occurred a few times. Deletions cut 7 bases from V and 4 bases from J, with 22 bases between. There are 16 residues in the CDR3. Looked up from germline, CDR1 is SGHTA and CDR2 is FQGNSA. It was with unique molecular identifiers that the TCRbeta library was prepared. TCRdb reprocessed the PCR reads with MiXCR, giving one entry per CDR3 protein. The repertoire holds some 110,000 distinct CDR3 sequences, with 9% to 12% as singletons. This TCR was sampled from a boy between 2 and 15 years old with acute lymphoblastic leukemia, due to receive a stem cell transplant. The V gene is TRBV7-2, the J gene TRBJ1-2, with D possibly TRBD1 on 5 matching bases. Here the sequenced sample was PBMCs, taken before TCRalphabeta/CD19-depleted stem cell transplant. The CDR3 coding sequence is TGTGCCAGCATCTTTAAGGGGCACATACGGAGCTATGGCTACACCTTC. This gives the protein CASIFKGHIRSYGYTF.